This TCR beta chain was found in a study of Ad26.COV2.S vaccination and SARS-CoV-2 variants. The study's findings and limits: A substantial breadth of spike-specific CD8+ and CD4+ T cell responses after vaccination has been reported. In TCR breadth and depth analyses, total T cell responses may have been underestimated.

Treatment indicated: roughly 19 received Ad26.COV2.S at low or high dose, single or two shots; about 5 received placebo; per-sample allocation not given. Following the first vaccine or placebo injection, samples were taken on day 63. Vaccination used an Ad26 vector expressing Wuhan-strain SARS-CoV-2 spike. The method was immunoSEQ multiplex PCR; TCRdb's version includes in-frame clones alone and lacks a portion of them. The sample lists roughly 350,000 clones, 88% occurring once. Germline CDR1 GTSNPN, CDR2 SVGIG (reference sequence). CDR3 length: 17 amino acids. After removal of 2 bases from V and 7 bases from J, the junction contained 13 bases not matched to a gene. Note on this clone: Its specificity is not known.

The source is a person aged 18-65 years who received the Ad26.COV2.S COVID-19 vaccine or a placebo. The chain carries TRBV30 and TRBJ1-4; 10 bases are a match to TRBD1. The sequencing used peripheral blood, collected in a trial of Ad26.COV2.S vaccine versus placebo. The DNA of the CDR3 is TGTGCCTGGAGTACGTGGGACAGGGGAACAAATATTGAAAAACTGTTTTTT. Translation: CAWSTWDRGTNIEKLFF. The full variable domain, its missing parts supplied by reference TRBV30 and TRBJ1-4, is SQTIHQWPATLVQPVGSPLSLECTVEGTSNPNLYWYRQAAGRGLQLLFYSVGIGQISSEVPQNLSASRPQDRQFILSSKKLLLSDSGFYLCAWSTWDRGTNIEKLFFGSGTQLSVL.